This TCR beta chain was documented in a study of cytomegalovirus exposure and HLA in healthy donors (dated by TCRdb to about 2017). In terms of the full investigation: According to a later analysis, the 120 or so validation repertoires were produced on the same platform as the 666 repertoires of the first cohort. Along with the approximately 700-subject first cohort, a separate validation cohort of over a hundred different subjects was used. The study combined high-throughput TCR immunosequencing, statistical association of individual TCRs with disease status, and machine learning to predict cytomegalovirus infection status. The aim of the study was to test whether cataloging public T cell receptors could identify signatures of past pathogen exposure. Here is what the overall study found, with its caveats: Of the cluster scores, approximately 95% were above 0 in a later analysis, which found that TCRs clustered in the first cohort also tended to co-occur in the 95 to 150 validation repertoires. In vitro tests confirmed that a few of the cytomegalovirus-associated TCR beta chains recognize cytomegalovirus antigens. Most TCR sequences were observed very rarely across donors, whereas some public TCRs were present in many individuals. Cytomegalovirus status was reported to be diagnosed by the classifier with high specificity and sensitivity in both the original and validation cohorts. According to the authors, the approach could potentially be generalized to other disease states and immunological phenotypes. A later analysis had no HLA typing for the validation cohort, so co-occurrence there was scored across all 110 or so repertoires. The study gave a list of 150 to 200 TCR beta chains associated with cytomegalovirus.

The donors were included in the validation cohort of 100 to 150 subjects, a group kept apart from the roughly 690-subject first cohort. The library was obtained by the immunoSEQ multiplex PCR assay. Processing in the source paper ran as follows. A statistical classification framework was built to diagnose cytomegalovirus status from the catalog of TCR beta chain sequences. TCRdb stores this immuneACCESS table with in-frame sequences only. Part of the clones is absent; in the studies checked, under half of the shortfall reflects unresolved V genes, and no reason is known for the rest. V and J calls and clone size are as listed in that table; D and trimming were resolved from the DNA. The sample data list about 170,000 clones, and roughly 96% of these were observed just once. Approximately 0.82% of the sample lies in the top ten. There are 14 amino acids in the CDR3, from cysteine to phenylalanine inclusive. The sequence is cut down to CDR3 DNA, 42 bases in frame from base 1. Trimming at the junction amounts to 4 bases on V and 13 bases on J, and the germline ends lie 23 bases apart. CDR1 and CDR2, per the germline V gene (reference sequence), are SGHKS and YYEKEE.

In regard to this clone: Its antigen is not yet known. The input lacks base qualities; no much larger clone sits a single base away.

The chain is encoded by TRBV5-5 joined to TRBJ1-1; a tentative D match to TRBD1 spans 6 bases. The sequenced material came from PBMCs. The receptor's source is a woman aged 18-29 years in good health and CMV-seronegative. The nucleotide sequence is TGTGCCAGCAGCATGACGGCGGGGGCAGGGTTGGTTTTCTTT. This is translated as CASSMTAGAGLVFF.